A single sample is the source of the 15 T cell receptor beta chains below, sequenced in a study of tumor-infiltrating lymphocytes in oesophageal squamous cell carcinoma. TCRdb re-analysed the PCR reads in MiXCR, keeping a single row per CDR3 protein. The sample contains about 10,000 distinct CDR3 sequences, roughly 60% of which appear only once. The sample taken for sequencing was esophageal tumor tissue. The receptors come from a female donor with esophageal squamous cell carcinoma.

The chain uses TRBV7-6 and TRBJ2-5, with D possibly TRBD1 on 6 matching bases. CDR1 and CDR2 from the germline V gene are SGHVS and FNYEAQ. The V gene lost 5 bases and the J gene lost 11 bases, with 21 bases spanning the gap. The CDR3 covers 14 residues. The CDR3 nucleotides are TGTGCCAGCAGCCCTAGACAGGCCCCTTGGGAGCAGTACTTC. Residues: CASSPRQAPWEQYF.

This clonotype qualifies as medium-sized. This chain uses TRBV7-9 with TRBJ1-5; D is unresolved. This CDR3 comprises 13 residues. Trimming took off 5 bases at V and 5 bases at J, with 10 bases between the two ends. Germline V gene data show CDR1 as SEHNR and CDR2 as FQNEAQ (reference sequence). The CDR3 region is CASSPTGDQPQHF. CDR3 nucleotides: TGTGCCAGCAGCCCAACGGGCGATCAGCCCCAGCATTTT.

The CDR3 bases are TGTGCCAGCAGCTTAGACAGGGGGAAAAACATTCAGTACTTC. This encodes CASSLDRGKNIQYF. The rearrangement uses TRBV7-3 and TRBJ2-4; 9 positions agree with TRBD1. V lost 2 bases and J lost 4; bases outside the gene matches: 0. CDR1 and CDR2 (germline): SGHTA, FQGTGA. The CDR3 is 14 residues long.

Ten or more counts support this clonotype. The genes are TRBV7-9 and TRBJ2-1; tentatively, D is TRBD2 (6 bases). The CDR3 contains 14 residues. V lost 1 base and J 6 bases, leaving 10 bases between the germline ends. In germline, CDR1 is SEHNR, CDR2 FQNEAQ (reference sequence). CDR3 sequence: CASSLGGTSNEQFF. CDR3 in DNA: TGTGCCAGCAGCTTAGGGGGGACTTCCAATGAGCAGTTCTTC.

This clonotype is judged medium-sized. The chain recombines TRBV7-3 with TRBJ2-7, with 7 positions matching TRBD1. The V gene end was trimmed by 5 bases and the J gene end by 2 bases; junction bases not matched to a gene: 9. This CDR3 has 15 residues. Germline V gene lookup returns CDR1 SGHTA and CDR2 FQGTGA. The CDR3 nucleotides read TGTGCCAGCAGCCTGAATCCCGGGACAGCCTACGAGCAGTACTTC. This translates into CASSLNPGTAYEQYF.

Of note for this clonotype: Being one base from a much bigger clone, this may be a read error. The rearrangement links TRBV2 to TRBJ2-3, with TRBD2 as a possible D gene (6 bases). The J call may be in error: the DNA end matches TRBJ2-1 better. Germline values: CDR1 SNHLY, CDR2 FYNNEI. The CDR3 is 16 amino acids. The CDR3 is CASSDPGGESTYEQFF. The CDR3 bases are TGTGCCAGCAGTGACCCGGGCGGGGAATCGACCTACGAGCAGTTCTTC.

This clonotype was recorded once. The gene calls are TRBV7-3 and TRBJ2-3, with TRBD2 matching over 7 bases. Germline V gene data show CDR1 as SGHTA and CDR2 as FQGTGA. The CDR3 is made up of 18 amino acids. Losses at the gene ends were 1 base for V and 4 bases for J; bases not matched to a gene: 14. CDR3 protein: CASSLKPMGGGWADTQYF. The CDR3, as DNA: TGTGCCAGCAGCTTAAAGCCCATGGGGGGAGGGTGGGCAGATACGCAGTATTTT.

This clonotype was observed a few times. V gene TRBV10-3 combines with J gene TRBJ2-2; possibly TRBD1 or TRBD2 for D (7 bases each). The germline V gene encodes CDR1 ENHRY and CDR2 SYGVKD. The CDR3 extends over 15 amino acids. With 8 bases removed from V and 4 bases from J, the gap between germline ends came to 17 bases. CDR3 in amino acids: CAIRGGTGVTGELFF. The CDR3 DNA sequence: TGTGCCATCCGCGGGGGCACAGGGGTCACCGGGGAGCTGTTTTTT.

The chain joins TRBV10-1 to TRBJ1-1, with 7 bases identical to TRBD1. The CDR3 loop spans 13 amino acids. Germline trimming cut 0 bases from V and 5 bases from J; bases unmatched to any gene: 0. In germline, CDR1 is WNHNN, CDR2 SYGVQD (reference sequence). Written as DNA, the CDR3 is TGCGCCAGCAGTGAGTCACAGGGGACTGAAGCTTTCTTT. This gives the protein CASSESQGTEAFF.

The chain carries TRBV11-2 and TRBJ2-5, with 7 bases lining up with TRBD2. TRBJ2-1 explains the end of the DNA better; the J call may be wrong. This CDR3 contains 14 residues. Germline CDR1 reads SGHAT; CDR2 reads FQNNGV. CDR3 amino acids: CASIEGGPYNEQFF. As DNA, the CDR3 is TGTGCCAGCATCGAGGGAGGGCCGTACAATGAGCAGTTCTTC.

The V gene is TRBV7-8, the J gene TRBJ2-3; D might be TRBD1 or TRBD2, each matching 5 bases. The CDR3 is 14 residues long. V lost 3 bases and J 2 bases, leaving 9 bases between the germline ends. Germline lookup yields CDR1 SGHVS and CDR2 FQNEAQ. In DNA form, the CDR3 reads TGTGCCAGCAGCTTGGGACCGAACACAGATACGCAGTATTTT. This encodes CASSLGPNTDTQYF. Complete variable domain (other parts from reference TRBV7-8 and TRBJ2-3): GAGVSQSPRYKVAKRGQDVALRCDPISGHVSLFWYQQALGQGPEFLTYFQNEAQLDKSGLPSDRFFAERPEGSVSTLKIQRTQQEDSAVYLCASSLGPNTDTQYFGPGTRLTVL.

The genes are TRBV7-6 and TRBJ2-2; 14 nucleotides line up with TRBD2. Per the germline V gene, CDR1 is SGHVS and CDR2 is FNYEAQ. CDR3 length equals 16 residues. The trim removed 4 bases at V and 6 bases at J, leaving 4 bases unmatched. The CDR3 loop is CASSSGLAGASGELFF. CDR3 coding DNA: TGTGCCAGCAGCTCGGGACTAGCGGGAGCGTCCGGGGAGCTGTTTTTT.

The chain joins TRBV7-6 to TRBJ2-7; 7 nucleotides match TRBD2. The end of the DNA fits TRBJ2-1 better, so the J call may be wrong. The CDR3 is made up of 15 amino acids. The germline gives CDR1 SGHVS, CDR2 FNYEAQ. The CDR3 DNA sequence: TGTGCCAGCAGCTTAGGAAAGGGGACTAACAATGAGCAGTTCTTC. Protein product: CASSLGKGTNNEQFF.

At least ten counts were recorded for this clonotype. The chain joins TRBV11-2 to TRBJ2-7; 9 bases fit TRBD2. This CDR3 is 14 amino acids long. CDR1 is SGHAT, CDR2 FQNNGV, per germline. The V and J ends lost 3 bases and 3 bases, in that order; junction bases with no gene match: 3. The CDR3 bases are TGTGCCAGCAGCTTGGGCGGGAGGGGCTACGAGCAGTACTTC. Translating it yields CASSLGGRGYEQYF.

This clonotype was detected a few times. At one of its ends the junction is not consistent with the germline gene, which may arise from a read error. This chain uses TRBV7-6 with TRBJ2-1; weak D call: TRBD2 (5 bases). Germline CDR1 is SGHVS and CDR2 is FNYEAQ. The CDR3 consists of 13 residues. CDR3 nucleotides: TGTGCTAGCAGCTTCCCCGGGAAAAATGAGCAGTTCTTC. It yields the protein CASSFPGKNEQFF.